This TCR beta chain appears in the sequencing data of a study of blood T cell repertoires in COVID-19. Study at large: Acute-phase and convalescent COVID-19 samples originated in the United States, Italy and Spain. T cells, B-cell-depleted T cells, or PBMCs provided the cDNA or gDNA that served as material.

The CDR3 spans 12 residues. Germline V lookup: CDR1 SGHTS, CDR2 YDEGEE. The V end lost 1 base, the J end lost 7 bases, and 8 bases lay between the germline ends. Study processing details: Amplification with reference gene primers provided the estimates of nucleated cell counts. The table came from immunoSEQ multiplex PCR; TCRdb's copy has only in-frame clones and leaves some out. The DNA gave D and trimming, while V, J and clone size come from that table. The sample lists 80,000 to 100,000 clones, about 85% seen once, with about 4.5% in the top ten. V usage is TRBV5-8 and J usage is TRBJ1-1; D perhaps matches TRBD1 (5 bases). This TCR came from a man between 60 and 75 years old with acute or convalescent COVID-19. Sequencing was carried out using peripheral blood. The CDR3 bases are TGTGCCAGCAGCTTGATGGGGGGTGAAGCTTTCTTT. It yields the protein CASSLMGGEAFF.